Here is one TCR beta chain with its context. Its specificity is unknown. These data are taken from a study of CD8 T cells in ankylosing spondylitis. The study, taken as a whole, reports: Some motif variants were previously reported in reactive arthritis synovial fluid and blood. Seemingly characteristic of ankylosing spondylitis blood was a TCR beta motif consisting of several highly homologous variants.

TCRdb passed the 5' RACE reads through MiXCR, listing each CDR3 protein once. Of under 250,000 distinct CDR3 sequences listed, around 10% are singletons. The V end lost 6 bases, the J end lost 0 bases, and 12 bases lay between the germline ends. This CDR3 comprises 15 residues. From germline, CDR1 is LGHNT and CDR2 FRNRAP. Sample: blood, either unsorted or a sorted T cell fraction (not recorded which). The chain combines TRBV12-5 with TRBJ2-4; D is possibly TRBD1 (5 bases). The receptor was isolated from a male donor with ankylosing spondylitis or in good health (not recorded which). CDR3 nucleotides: TGTGCTAGTGGCAACCTGACAGTAGCCAAAAACATTCAGTACTTC. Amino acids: CASGNLTVAKNIQYF.